This TCR beta chain comes out of a study of blood T cell repertoires in COVID-19 (TCRdb year 2020). Context from the whole study: Collaborator samples came from the United States, Italy and Spain and covered acute and convalescent phases of COVID-19. The material from the prospective study consisted of cDNA or gDNA derived from T cells, B-cell-depleted T cells, or PBMCs. Deeply sampled blood TCRbeta repertoires from subjects exposed to, actively infected with, or recovered from COVID-19 were included in the dataset. The repertoires were released in a freely available public database meant as a resource for research on the immune response to SARS-CoV-2. Samples came from the ongoing ImmuneRACE study (first 160 participants) plus 1,254 subjects from 6 global collaborators. The sample metadata nearly always contained a de-identified subject ID, COVID-19 status, age in years and sex. Where available, HLA class I and class II types were taken from metadata supplied by the sample provider and were not determined by assay-based typing.

The collaborating institutions used their own protocols to collect whole blood in K2EDTA tubes. For TCRbeta analysis, collaborators shipped samples in one of three forms: frozen whole blood, isolated PBMCs, or DNA extracted from either of those sample types. The immunoSEQ Assay, a bias-controlled multiplex PCR, was used to amplify TCRbeta CDR3 regions from genomic DNA. In the paper's pipeline: The number of nucleated cells in each sample was estimated from the amplification of reference gene primers within the assay. To quantify the absolute abundance of each unique TCRbeta CDR3 rearrangement, sequence reads were collapsed and filtered. For each sample, productive Simpson clonality was calculated as the square root of Simpson's diversity index over productive rearrangements. Not all clones reach the TCRdb copy of this immuneACCESS table, which keeps in-frame sequences only. Checked studies attribute under half of the gap to unresolved V genes and leave the rest unexplained. Clonal size and the V and J genes are those of that table, whereas D and trimming came from the DNA. The sample table holds 50,000 to 70,000 clones, of which around three quarters were seen once. The ten largest clones capture about 3.5% of the sample.

CDR1 is given as SGHAT and CDR2 as FQNNGV, both from the germline V gene. Here V drops 0 bases and J drops 3 bases, and the junction holds 3 bases not matched to any gene. The cysteine opens and the phenylalanine closes a CDR3 of 15 amino acids. Of all the DNA, just the CDR3 is kept, 45 bases in frame from base 1. General findings and caveats noted by the study authors: The quantity of clinical and demographic metadata differed by source and by participant and was supplied without curation.

A word on this clone: It lacks a known antigen. The sample holds no much larger clone one base away, and base qualities are not on file.

Sequencing was done on a sample of peripheral blood. The sequence joins TRBV11-2 to TRBJ2-3; 7 bases in the middle match TRBD1. This receptor was obtained from a man aged 55 to 70 with acute or convalescent COVID-19. CDR3 reads: CASSLDRQGTDTQYF. The DNA sequence is as follows: TGTGCCAGCAGCTTAGATCGACAGGGTACAGATACGCAGTATTTT.